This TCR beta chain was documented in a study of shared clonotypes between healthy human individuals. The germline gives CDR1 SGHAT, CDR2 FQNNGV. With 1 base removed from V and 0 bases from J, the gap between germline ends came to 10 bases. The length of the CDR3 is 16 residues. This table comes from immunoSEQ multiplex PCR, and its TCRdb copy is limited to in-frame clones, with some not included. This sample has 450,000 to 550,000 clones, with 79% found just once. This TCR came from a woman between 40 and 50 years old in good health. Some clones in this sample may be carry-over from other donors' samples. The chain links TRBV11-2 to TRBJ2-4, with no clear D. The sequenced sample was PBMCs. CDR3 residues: CASSLGEYLAKNIQYF. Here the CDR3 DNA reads TGTGCCAGCAGCTTAGGTGAATACCTAGCCAAAAACATTCAGTACTTC.